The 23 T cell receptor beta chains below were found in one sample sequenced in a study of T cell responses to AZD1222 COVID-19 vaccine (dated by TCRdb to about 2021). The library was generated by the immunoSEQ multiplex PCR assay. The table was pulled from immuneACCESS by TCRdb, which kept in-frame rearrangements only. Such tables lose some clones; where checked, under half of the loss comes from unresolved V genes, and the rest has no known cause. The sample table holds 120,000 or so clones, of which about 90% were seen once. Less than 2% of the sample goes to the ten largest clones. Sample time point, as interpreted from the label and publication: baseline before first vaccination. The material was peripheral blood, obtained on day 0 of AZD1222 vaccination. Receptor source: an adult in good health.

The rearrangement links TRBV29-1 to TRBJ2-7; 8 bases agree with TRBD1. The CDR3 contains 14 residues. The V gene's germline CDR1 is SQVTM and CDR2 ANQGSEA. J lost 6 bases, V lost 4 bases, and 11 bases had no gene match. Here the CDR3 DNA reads TGCAGCGTTGCCTTAGGACAGGGCCGAGGCGAGCAGTACTTC. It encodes CSVALGQGRGEQYF.

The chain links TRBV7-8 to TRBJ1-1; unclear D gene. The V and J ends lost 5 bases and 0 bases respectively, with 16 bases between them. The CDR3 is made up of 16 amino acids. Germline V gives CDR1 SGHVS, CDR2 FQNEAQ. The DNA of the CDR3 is TGTGCCAGCAGCCCCCACCCGTTTCCTATGAACACTGAAGCTTTCTTT. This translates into CASSPHPFPMNTEAFF.

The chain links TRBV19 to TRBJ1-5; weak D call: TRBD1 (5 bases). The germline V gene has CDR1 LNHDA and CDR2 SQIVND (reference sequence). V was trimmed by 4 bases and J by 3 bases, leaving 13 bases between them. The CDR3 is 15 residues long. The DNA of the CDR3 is TGTGCCAGTAGTAGTTGGGGGACGAACAATCAGCCCCAGCATTTT. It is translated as CASSSWGTNNQPQHF.

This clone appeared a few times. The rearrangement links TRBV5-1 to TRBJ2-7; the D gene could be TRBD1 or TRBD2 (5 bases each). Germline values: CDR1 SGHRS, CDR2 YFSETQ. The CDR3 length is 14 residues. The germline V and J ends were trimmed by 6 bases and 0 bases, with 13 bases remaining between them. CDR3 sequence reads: CASTPSGSSYEQYF. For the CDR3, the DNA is TGCGCCAGCACGCCCTCAGGGAGCTCCTACGAGCAGTACTTC.

The CDR3 spells CASIMRRTSYEQYF. As DNA, the CDR3 is TGTGCCAGCATCATGAGGCGGACCTCCTACGAGCAGTACTTC. The rearrangement uses TRBV2 and TRBJ2-7; D not resolved. The CDR3 totals 14 residues. The germline V gene has CDR1 SNHLY and CDR2 FYNNEI. Trimming removed 7 bases from V and 0 bases from J, with 13 bases in between.

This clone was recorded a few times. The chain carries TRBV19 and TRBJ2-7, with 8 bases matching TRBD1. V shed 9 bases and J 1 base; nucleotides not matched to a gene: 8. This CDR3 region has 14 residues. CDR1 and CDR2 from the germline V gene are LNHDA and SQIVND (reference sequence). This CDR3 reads CARRGRDRSYEQYF. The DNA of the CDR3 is TGTGCCAGACGGGGCCGGGACAGGTCCTACGAGCAGTACTTC.

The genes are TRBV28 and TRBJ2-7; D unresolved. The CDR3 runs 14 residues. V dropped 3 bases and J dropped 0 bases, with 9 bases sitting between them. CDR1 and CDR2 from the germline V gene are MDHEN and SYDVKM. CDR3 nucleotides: TGTGCCAGCAGTTTTACCCTGAGCTCCTACGAGCAGTACTTC. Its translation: CASSFTLSSYEQYF.

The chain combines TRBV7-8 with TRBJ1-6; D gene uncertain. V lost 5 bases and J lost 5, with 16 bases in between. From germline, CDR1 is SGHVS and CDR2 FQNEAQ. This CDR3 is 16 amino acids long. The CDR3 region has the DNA TGTGCCAGCAGCCCACCACGGGGAATGGATAATTCACCCCTCCACTTT. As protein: CASSPPRGMDNSPLHF.

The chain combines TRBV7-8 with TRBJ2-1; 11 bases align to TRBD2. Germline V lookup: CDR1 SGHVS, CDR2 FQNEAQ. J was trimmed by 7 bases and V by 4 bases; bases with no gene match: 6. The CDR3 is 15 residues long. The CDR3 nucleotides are TGTGCCAGCAGCTCCCTAGCGGGAGGTTTGAATGAGCAGTTCTTC. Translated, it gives CASSSLAGGLNEQFF.

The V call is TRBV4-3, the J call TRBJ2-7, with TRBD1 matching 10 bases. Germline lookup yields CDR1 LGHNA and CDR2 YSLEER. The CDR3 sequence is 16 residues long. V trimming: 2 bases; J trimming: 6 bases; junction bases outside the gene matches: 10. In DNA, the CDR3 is TGCGCCAGCAGCCAACTTGCCGGGACAGGGGTTAGCGAGCAGTACTTC. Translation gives CASSQLAGTGVSEQYF.

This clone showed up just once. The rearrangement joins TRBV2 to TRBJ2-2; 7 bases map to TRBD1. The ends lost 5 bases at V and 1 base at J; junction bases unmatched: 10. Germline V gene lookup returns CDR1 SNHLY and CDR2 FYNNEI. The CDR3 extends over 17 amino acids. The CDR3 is CASSSYRGDGNTGELFF. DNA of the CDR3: TGTGCCAGCAGTTCCTACAGGGGAGACGGGAACACCGGGGAGCTGTTTTTT.

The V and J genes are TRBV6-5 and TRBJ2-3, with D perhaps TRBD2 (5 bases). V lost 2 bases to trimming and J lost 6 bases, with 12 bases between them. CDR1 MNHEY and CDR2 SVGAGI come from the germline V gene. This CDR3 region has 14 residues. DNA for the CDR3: TGTGCCAGCAGTTACGGTAGAGCGGCGGATACGCAGTATTTT. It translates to CASSYGRAADTQYF.

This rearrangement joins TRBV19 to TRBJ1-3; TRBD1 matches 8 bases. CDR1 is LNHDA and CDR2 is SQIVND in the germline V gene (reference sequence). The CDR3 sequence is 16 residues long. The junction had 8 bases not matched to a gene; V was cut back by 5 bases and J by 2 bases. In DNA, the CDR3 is TGTGCCAGTAGTTTAACACTGGACAGGGCTGGAAACACCATATATTTT. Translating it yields CASSLTLDRAGNTIYF.

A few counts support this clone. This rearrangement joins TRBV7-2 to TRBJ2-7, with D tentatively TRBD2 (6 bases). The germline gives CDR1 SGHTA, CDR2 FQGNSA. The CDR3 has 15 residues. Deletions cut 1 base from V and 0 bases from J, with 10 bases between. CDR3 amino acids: CASSLGLGSSYEQYF. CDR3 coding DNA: TGTGCCAGCAGCTTAGGACTAGGAAGCTCCTACGAGCAGTACTTC.

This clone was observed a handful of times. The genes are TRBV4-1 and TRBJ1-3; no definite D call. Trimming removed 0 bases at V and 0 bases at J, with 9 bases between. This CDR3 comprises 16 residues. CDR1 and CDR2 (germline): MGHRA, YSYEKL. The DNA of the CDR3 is TGCGCCAGCAGCCAAGAGCAGCGTCGCTCTGGAAACACCATATATTTT. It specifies CASSQEQRRSGNTIYF.

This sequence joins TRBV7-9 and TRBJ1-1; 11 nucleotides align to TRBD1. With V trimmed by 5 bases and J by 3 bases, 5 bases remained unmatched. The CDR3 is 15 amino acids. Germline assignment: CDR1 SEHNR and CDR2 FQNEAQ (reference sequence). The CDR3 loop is CASSLGQGADTEAFF. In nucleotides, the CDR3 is TGTGCCAGCAGCCTTGGACAGGGGGCGGACACTGAAGCTTTCTTT.

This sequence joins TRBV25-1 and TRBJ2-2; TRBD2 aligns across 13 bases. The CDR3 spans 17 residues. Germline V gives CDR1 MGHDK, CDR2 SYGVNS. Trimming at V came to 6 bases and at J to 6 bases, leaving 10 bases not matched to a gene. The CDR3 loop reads CASRGTGLAGVSGELFF. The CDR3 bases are TGTGCCAGCAGAGGCACCGGACTAGCGGGAGTTTCCGGGGAGCTGTTTTTT.

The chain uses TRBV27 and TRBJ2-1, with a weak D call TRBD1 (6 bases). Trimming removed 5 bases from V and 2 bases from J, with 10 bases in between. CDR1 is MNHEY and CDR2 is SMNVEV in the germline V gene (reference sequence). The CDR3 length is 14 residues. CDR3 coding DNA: TGTGCCAGCAGTACCCGGACAGCCTACAATGAGCAGTTCTTC. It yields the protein CASSTRTAYNEQFF.

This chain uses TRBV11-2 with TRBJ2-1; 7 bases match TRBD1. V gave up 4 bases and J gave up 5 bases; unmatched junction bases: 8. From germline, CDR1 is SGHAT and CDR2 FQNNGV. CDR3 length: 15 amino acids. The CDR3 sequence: CASSSLAGGHNEQFF. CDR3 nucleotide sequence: TGTGCCAGCAGCTCCTTGGCAGGGGGACACAATGAGCAGTTCTTC.

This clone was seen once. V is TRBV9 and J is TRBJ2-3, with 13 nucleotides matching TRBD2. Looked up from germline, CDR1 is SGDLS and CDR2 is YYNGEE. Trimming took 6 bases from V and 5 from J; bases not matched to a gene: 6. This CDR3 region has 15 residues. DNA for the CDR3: TGTGCCAGCACTCTCACTAGCGGGAGGGAAGATACGCAGTATTTT. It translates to CASTLTSGREDTQYF.

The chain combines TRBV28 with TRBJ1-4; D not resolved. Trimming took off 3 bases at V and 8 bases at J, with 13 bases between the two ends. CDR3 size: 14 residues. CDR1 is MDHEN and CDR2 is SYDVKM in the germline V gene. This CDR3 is CASSFLPRTEKLFF. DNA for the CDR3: TGTGCCAGCAGTTTTCTCCCCCGAACCGAAAAACTGTTTTTT.

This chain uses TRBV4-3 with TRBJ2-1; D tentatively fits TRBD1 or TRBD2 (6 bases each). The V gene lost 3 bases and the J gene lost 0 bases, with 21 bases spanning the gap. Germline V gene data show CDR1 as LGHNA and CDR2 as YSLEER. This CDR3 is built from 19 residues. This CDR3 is CASSQGGLFGPGSYNEQFF. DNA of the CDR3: TGCGCCAGCAGCCAGGGGGGCTTATTCGGGCCCGGCTCCTACAATGAGCAGTTCTTC.

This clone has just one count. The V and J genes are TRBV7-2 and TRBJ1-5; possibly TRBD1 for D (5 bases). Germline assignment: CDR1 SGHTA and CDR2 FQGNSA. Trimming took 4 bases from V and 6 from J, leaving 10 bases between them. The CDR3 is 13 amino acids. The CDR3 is CASSSTGGQPQHF. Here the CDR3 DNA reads TGTGCCAGCAGCTCCACTGGGGGTCAGCCCCAGCATTTT.